This T cell receptor (beta chain) appears in the sequencing data of a study of cytomegalovirus exposure and HLA in healthy donors. Germline V lookup: CDR1 MGHRA, CDR2 YSYEKL. The CDR3 sequence is 17 residues long. The V and J ends lost 0 bases and 1 base, in that order; junction bases with no gene match: 5. Both 60 Vbeta primers and 13 Jbeta primers went into the PCR. Profiling relied on immunoSEQ multiplex PCR, and the TCRdb table lists in-frame clones only, not all of them. This sample has about 180,000 clones, with about 69% found just once. The receptor was derived from a human donor in good health. Sequenced sample: PBMCs. The chain employs TRBV4-1 and TRBJ2-2; 7 positions match TRBD2. The CDR3 loop reads CASSQDGLAGNTGELFF. CDR3 DNA: TGCGCCAGCAGCCAAGATGGATTAGCGGGGAACACCGGGGAGCTGTTTTTT.